The source of this TCR beta chain is a study of T cells in Graves' hyperthyroidism and ophthalmopathy. With 6 bases removed from V and 4 bases from J, the gap between germline ends came to 15 bases. CDR1 is KGHSH, CDR2 LQKENI, per germline. CDR3 length: 14 residues. RNA transcripts provided the source from which TCR beta CDR3 regions were amplified. A first-round RT-PCR of the TCR CDR3 used the HTBI primer set. TCRdb recomputed calls from the multiplex PCR reads with MiXCR, one row per CDR3 protein. The sample contains 250,000 to 400,000 distinct CDR3 sequences, roughly an eighth of which appear only once. The source of the PBMCs was 9.5 to 10 ml of fresh peripheral blood.

The source of this sequence is a middle-aged woman with Graves' ophthalmopathy. Sequencing input: blood. The chain couples TRBV18 to TRBJ1-2, with D maybe TRBD1 (6 bases). The CDR3 sequence: CASSQKTGPYGYTF. The CDR3 DNA sequence: TGTGCCAGCTCTCAAAAGACAGGTCCCTATGGCTACACCTTC.